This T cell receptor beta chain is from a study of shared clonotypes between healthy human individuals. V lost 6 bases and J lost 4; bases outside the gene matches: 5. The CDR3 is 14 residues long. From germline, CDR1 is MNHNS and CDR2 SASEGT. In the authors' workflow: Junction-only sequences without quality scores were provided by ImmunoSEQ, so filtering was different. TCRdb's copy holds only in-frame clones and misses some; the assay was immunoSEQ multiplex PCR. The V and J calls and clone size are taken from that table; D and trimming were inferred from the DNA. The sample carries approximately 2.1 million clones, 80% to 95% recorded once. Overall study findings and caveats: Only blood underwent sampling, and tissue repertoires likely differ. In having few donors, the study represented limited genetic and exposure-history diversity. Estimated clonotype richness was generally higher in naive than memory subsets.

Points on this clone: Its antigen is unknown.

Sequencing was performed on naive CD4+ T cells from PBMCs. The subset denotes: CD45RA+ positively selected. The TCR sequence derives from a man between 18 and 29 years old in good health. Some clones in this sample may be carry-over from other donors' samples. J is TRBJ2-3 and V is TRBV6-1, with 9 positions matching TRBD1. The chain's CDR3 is CASSRDRVSDTQYF. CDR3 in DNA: TGTGCCAGCAGCCGGGACAGGGTTTCAGATACGCAGTATTTT.